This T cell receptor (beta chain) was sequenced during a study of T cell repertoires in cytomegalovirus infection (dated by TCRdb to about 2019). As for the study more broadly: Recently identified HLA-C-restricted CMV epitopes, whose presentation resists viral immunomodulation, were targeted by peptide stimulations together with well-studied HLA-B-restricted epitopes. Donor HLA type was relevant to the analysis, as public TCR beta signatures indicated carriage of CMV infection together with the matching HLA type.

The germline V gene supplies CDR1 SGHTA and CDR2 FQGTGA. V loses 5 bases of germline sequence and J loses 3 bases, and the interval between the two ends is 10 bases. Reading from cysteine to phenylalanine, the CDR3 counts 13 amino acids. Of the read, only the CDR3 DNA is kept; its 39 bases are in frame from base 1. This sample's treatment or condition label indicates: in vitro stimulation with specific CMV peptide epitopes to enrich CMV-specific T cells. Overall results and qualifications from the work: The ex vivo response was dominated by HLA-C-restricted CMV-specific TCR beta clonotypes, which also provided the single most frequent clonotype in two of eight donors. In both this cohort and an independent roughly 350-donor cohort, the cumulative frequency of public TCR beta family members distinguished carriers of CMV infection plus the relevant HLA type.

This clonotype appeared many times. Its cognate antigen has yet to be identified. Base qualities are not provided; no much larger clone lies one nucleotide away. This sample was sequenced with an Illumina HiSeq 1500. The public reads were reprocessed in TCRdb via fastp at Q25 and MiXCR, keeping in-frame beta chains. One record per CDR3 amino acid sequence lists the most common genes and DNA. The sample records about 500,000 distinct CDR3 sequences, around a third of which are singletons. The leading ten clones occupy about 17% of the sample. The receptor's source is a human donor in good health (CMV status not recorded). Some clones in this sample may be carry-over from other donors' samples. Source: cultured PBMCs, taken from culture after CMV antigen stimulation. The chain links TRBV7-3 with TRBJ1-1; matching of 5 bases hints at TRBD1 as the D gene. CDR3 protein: CASSADSDTEAFF. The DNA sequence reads TGTGCCAGCAGCGCAGACAGCGACACTGAAGCTTTCTTT.